This T cell receptor beta chain is drawn from a study of T cell responses to AZD1222 COVID-19 vaccine. General study results and limits: Just a handful of AZD1222 recipients were seropositive at baseline.

Points on this clone: Its target is unknown.

This CDR3 has 16 residues. V shed 2 bases, J shed 0 bases, and the junction held 5 bases outside the gene matches. The germline V gene encodes CDR1 SGHDT and CDR2 YYEEEE. Some clones are missing from TCRdb's copy, which holds only in-frame ones; the method was immunoSEQ multiplex PCR. The sample records 100,000 to 150,000 clones, 85% to 90% being singletons. Sample: peripheral blood, taken on day 0 of MenACWY control vaccination. This sequence was found in an adult in good health. The V gene is TRBV5-6, the J gene TRBJ2-5; 9 bases map to TRBD2. CDR3 protein: CASSFNSGRYQETQYF. CDR3 bases: TGTGCCAGCAGCTTTAACAGCGGGAGGTACCAAGAGACCCAGTACTTC.